Listed below are T cell receptor beta chains from one sample, sequenced in a study of T cell responses to AZD1222 COVID-19 vaccine. TCRdb keeps only in-frame clones here, not all; method: immunoSEQ multiplex PCR. This sample yields 80,000 or so clones, of which 60% to 85% are seen a single time; 27% belongs to the top ten. Specimen: peripheral blood, collected 28 days after the second dose of the MenACWY control vaccine. These receptor sequences come from an adult who received the MenACWY meningococcal vaccine as a control. CDR3s include the opening cysteine and the closing phenylalanine or tryptophan. The order of the fields is CDR3 protein, CDR3 DNA, J gene, CDR3 length, V gene, D gene, clone size. A D gene is named only where the DNA matches it firmly. Only some rows state a clone size, as once, few, many or a class for expanded clones.

cdr3_aa: CASSPPDGSSYNEQFF
cdr3_nt: TGTGCCAGCAGCCCCCCGGACGGGAGCTCCTACAATGAGCAGTTCTTC
j_call: TRBJ2-1
cdr3_length: 16
v_call: TRBV7-9
d_call: -
clone_size: -

cdr3_aa: CASGTSGMGGTDTQYF
cdr3_nt: TGTGCCAGTGGGACTAGCGGGATGGGGGGCACAGATACGCAGTATTTT
j_call: TRBJ2-3
cdr3_length: 16
v_call: TRBV28
d_call: TRBD2
clone_size: once

cdr3_aa: CASRKEQSLGQPQHF
cdr3_nt: TGTGCCAGCAGGAAGGAACAGTCTCTGGGTCAGCCCCAGCATTTT
j_call: TRBJ1-5
cdr3_length: 15
v_call: TRBV2
d_call: -
clone_size: -

cdr3_aa: CASSYLQGVNNEQFF
cdr3_nt: TGTGCCAGCAGTTACCTACAGGGAGTAAACAATGAGCAGTTCTTC
j_call: TRBJ2-1
cdr3_length: 15
v_call: TRBV6-5
d_call: -
clone_size: -

cdr3_aa: CASSSFQGKQYF
cdr3_nt: TGTGCCAGCAGTTCATTCCAGGGAAAGCAGTACTTC
j_call: TRBJ2-7
cdr3_length: 12
v_call: TRBV28
d_call: -
clone_size: -

cdr3_aa: CASSHPGLAGEIQETQYF
cdr3_nt: TGTGCCAGCAGCCATCCGGGCCTAGCGGGGGAGATCCAAGAGACCCAGTACTTC
j_call: TRBJ2-5
cdr3_length: 18
v_call: TRBV7-9
d_call: TRBD2
clone_size: -

cdr3_aa: CASSRTGITGELFF
cdr3_nt: TGTGCCAGCAGCCGGACAGGGATAACCGGGGAGCTGTTTTTT
j_call: TRBJ2-2
cdr3_length: 14
v_call: TRBV7-8
d_call: TRBD1
clone_size: -

cdr3_aa: CASSEQGYGYTF
cdr3_nt: TGTGCCAGCAGTGAACAGGGTTATGGCTACACCTTC
j_call: TRBJ1-2
cdr3_length: 12
v_call: TRBV6-1
d_call: -
clone_size: -

cdr3_aa: CASSMGVDEKLFF
cdr3_nt: TGTGCCAGTAGTATGGGCGTGGATGAAAAACTGTTTTTT
j_call: TRBJ1-4
cdr3_length: 13
v_call: TRBV19
d_call: -
clone_size: -

cdr3_aa: CASSITPERNQPQHF
cdr3_nt: TGTGCCAGTAGTATAACTCCGGAACGAAATCAGCCCCAGCATTTT
j_call: TRBJ1-5
cdr3_length: 15
v_call: TRBV19
d_call: -
clone_size: -

cdr3_aa: CASTDSMAGYTF
cdr3_nt: TGTGCCAGTACCGATTCTATGGCGGGCTACACCTTC
j_call: TRBJ1-2
cdr3_length: 12
v_call: TRBV19
d_call: -
clone_size: few

cdr3_aa: CASSHEGGNTEAFF
cdr3_nt: TGTGCCAGCAGTCATGAAGGGGGGAACACTGAAGCTTTCTTT
j_call: TRBJ1-1
cdr3_length: 14
v_call: TRBV3-1/TRBV3-2
d_call: -
clone_size: -

cdr3_aa: CASSLVGGYGYTF
cdr3_nt: TGTGCCAGCAGCTTAGTGGGGGGGTATGGCTACACCTTC
j_call: TRBJ1-2
cdr3_length: 13
v_call: TRBV7-2
d_call: -
clone_size: -

cdr3_aa: CSVGAGAADTQYF
cdr3_nt: TGCAGCGTTGGAGCGGGAGCAGCAGATACGCAGTATTTT
j_call: TRBJ2-3
cdr3_length: 13
v_call: TRBV29-1
d_call: TRBD2
clone_size: -

cdr3_aa: CASSSGTRTEAFF
cdr3_nt: TGTGCCAGCAGTTCGGGCACTCGAACTGAAGCTTTCTTT
j_call: TRBJ1-1
cdr3_length: 13
v_call: TRBV6-2/TRBV6-3
d_call: -
clone_size: -

cdr3_aa: CASRTAGVTEAFF
cdr3_nt: TGTGCCAGCAGAACAGCAGGGGTCACTGAAGCTTTCTTT
j_call: TRBJ1-1
cdr3_length: 13
v_call: TRBV3-1/TRBV3-2
d_call: -
clone_size: -

cdr3_aa: CASSGRGLIVTEAFF
cdr3_nt: TGTGCCAGCAGTGGGCGGGGGTTGATCGTCACTGAAGCTTTCTTT
j_call: TRBJ1-1
cdr3_length: 15
v_call: TRBV2
d_call: -
clone_size: few

cdr3_aa: CASSQGKISNSPLHF
cdr3_nt: TGCGCCAGCAGCCAAGGGAAGATCAGTAATTCACCCCTCCACTTT
j_call: TRBJ1-6
cdr3_length: 15
v_call: TRBV4-1
d_call: -
clone_size: -

cdr3_aa: CASSDHDVMFF
cdr3_nt: TGTGCCAGCAGTGACCACGACGTAATGTTTTTT
j_call: TRBJ2-2
cdr3_length: 11
v_call: TRBV25-1
d_call: -
clone_size: -

cdr3_aa: CASSRTENQPQHF
cdr3_nt: TGTGCCAGCAGTCGGACAGAGAATCAGCCCCAGCATTTT
j_call: TRBJ1-5
cdr3_length: 13
v_call: TRBV2
d_call: -
clone_size: -

cdr3_aa: CASSQGGTRDPYGYTF
cdr3_nt: TGTGCCAGCAGCCAAGGTGGGACCCGGGACCCCTATGGCTACACCTTC
j_call: TRBJ1-2
cdr3_length: 16
v_call: TRBV3-1/TRBV3-2
d_call: -
clone_size: -

cdr3_aa: CASSPRTGSTRGSYNEQFF
cdr3_nt: TGTGCCAGTAGTCCAAGGACGGGGTCGACAAGGGGCTCCTACAATGAGCAGTTCTTC
j_call: TRBJ2-1
cdr3_length: 19
v_call: TRBV19
d_call: -
clone_size: -

cdr3_aa: CASSLGRGSYEQYF
cdr3_nt: TGTGCCAGCAGCTTGGGCAGGGGGTCTTACGAGCAGTACTTC
j_call: TRBJ2-7
cdr3_length: 14
v_call: TRBV2
d_call: TRBD1
clone_size: -

cdr3_aa: CASSPSVGNTIYF
cdr3_nt: TGTGCCAGCAGCCCGAGTGTGGGAAACACCATATATTTT
j_call: TRBJ1-3
cdr3_length: 13
v_call: TRBV12-3/TRBV12-4
d_call: -
clone_size: once

cdr3_aa: CASSLAKGQGGSWEEQFF
cdr3_nt: TGTGCCAGCAGCTTAGCGAAAGGACAGGGTGGGAGTTGGGAGGAGCAGTTCTTC
j_call: TRBJ2-1
cdr3_length: 18
v_call: TRBV7-9
d_call: TRBD1
clone_size: once

cdr3_aa: CASSLFPANTDTQYF
cdr3_nt: TGCGCCAGCAGCTTGTTCCCGGCGAACACAGATACGCAGTATTTT
j_call: TRBJ2-3
cdr3_length: 15
v_call: TRBV5-1
d_call: -
clone_size: -

cdr3_aa: CASRDSYNSPLHF
cdr3_nt: TGTGCCAGCCGGGACTCCTATAATTCACCCCTCCACTTT
j_call: TRBJ1-6
cdr3_length: 13
v_call: TRBV6-5
d_call: -
clone_size: -

cdr3_aa: CASSLLAGGPNEQFF
cdr3_nt: TGTGCCAGCAGTTTATTAGCGGGAGGGCCCAATGAGCAGTTCTTC
j_call: TRBJ2-1
cdr3_length: 15
v_call: TRBV28
d_call: TRBD2
clone_size: -

cdr3_aa: CASSPTGSNTEAFF
cdr3_nt: TGTGCCAGTAGCCCGACAGGGAGCAACACTGAAGCTTTCTTT
j_call: TRBJ1-1
cdr3_length: 14
v_call: TRBV19
d_call: TRBD1
clone_size: once

cdr3_aa: CASSNRQLNEKLFF
cdr3_nt: TGTGCCAGCAGCAACCGACAGCTTAATGAAAAACTGTTTTTT
j_call: TRBJ1-4
cdr3_length: 14
v_call: TRBV7-9
d_call: -
clone_size: -

cdr3_aa: CASSFDIRGYGYTF
cdr3_nt: TGTGCCAGCAGCTTCGACATAAGAGGGTATGGCTACACCTTC
j_call: TRBJ1-2
cdr3_length: 14
v_call: TRBV5-5
d_call: -
clone_size: -

cdr3_aa: CASSRGTGDEQYF
cdr3_nt: TGTGCCAGCAGTAGGGGTACGGGGGACGAGCAGTACTTC
j_call: TRBJ2-7
cdr3_length: 13
v_call: TRBV12-3/TRBV12-4
d_call: -
clone_size: -

cdr3_aa: CATRQDNSPLHF
cdr3_nt: TGTGCCACCCGACAGGATAATTCACCCCTCCACTTT
j_call: TRBJ1-6
cdr3_length: 12
v_call: TRBV15
d_call: -
clone_size: -

cdr3_aa: CSASSDTDTQYF
cdr3_nt: TGCAGTGCTAGTTCCGACACAGATACGCAGTATTTT
j_call: TRBJ2-3
cdr3_length: 12
v_call: TRBV20-1
d_call: -
clone_size: -

cdr3_aa: CASSPGQGNTGELFF
cdr3_nt: TGTGCCAGCAGTCCGGGACAGGGAAACACCGGGGAGCTGTTTTTT
j_call: TRBJ2-2
cdr3_length: 15
v_call: TRBV2
d_call: TRBD1
clone_size: few

cdr3_aa: CASSMSSLLNQPQHF
cdr3_nt: TGTGCCAGTAGTATGTCTTCTCTCCTCAATCAGCCCCAGCATTTT
j_call: TRBJ1-5
cdr3_length: 15
v_call: TRBV19
d_call: -
clone_size: -

cdr3_aa: CASSPISGDKKTQYF
cdr3_nt: TGTGCCAGCAGCCCCATTAGTGGGGACAAGAAGACCCAGTACTTC
j_call: TRBJ2-5
cdr3_length: 15
v_call: TRBV5-6
d_call: -
clone_size: -

cdr3_aa: CASSVDGTDNQPQHF
cdr3_nt: TGTGCCAGCAGCGTAGATGGGACGGACAATCAGCCCCAGCATTTT
j_call: TRBJ1-5
cdr3_length: 15
v_call: TRBV9
d_call: -
clone_size: once